A selection of T cell receptor beta chains follows, all from one sample in a study of CD8 T cells in ankylosing spondylitis. MiXCR, run by TCRdb on the 5' RACE reads, gives a single entry per CDR3 protein. This table holds about 360,000 distinct CDR3 sequences, 20% to 25% found once. Sample: blood, either unsorted or a sorted T cell fraction (not recorded which). The receptors here all came from a male donor with ankylosing spondylitis or in good health (not recorded which). Both conserved end residues are part of each CDR3. A D gene is named only where the DNA matches it firmly. A clone size is listed for some rows: how often the clone was seen (once, few, many), or a class if it is expanded.

J gene: TRBJ2-2
clone size: few
D gene: -
V gene: TRBV7-2
CDR3 DNA: TGTGCCAGCAGCTTAAGCCCGCTGAACACCGGGGAGCTGTTTTTT
CDR3 protein: CASSLSPLNTGELFF

J gene: TRBJ1-1
clone size: few
D gene: -
V gene: TRBV12-3/TRBV12-4
CDR3 DNA: TGTGCCAGCAGTTTAAAGTGGGCCGGTGAAGCTTTCTTT
CDR3 protein: CASSLKWAGEAFF

J gene: TRBJ2-1
clone size: -
D gene: TRBD1
V gene: TRBV4-2
CDR3 DNA: TGTGCCAGCAGCCTCCCCCGGGACAGGCCGTCAAGCGAGCAGTTCTTC
CDR3 protein: CASSLPRDRPSSEQFF

J gene: TRBJ2-5
clone size: -
D gene: TRBD1
V gene: TRBV29-1
CDR3 DNA: TGCAGCGTTGTGGGGACAGGGAGGGACCAAGAGACCCAGTACTTC
CDR3 protein: CSVVGTGRDQETQYF

J gene: TRBJ2-7
clone size: -
D gene: -
V gene: TRBV11-1
CDR3 DNA: TGTGCCAGCAGCTTAATGATAGGGGGCTACGAGCAGTACTTC
CDR3 protein: CASSLMIGGYEQYF

J gene: TRBJ2-3
clone size: -
D gene: -
V gene: TRBV5-5
CDR3 DNA: TGTGCCAGCAGCCCCCGGTGGGGACTCAGCACAGATACGCAGTATTTT
CDR3 protein: CASSPRWGLSTDTQYF

J gene: TRBJ2-1
clone size: few
D gene: -
V gene: TRBV7-7
CDR3 DNA: TGTGCCAGCAGCTTAGGATCTTCCGGGACGGGGGATGAGCAGTTCTTC
CDR3 protein: CASSLGSSGTGDEQFF

J gene: TRBJ2-7
clone size: -
D gene: -
V gene: TRBV29-1
CDR3 DNA: TGCAGCGTTGAAGAAATGAAAGGCTACGAGCAGTACTTC
CDR3 protein: CSVEEMKGYEQYF

J gene: TRBJ1-5
clone size: few
D gene: TRBD1
V gene: TRBV12-3/TRBV12-4
CDR3 DNA: TGTGCCAGCAGCCAGGGACAGGGGGGTTATCAGCCCCAGCATTTT
CDR3 protein: CASSQGQGGYQPQHF

J gene: TRBJ2-7
clone size: -
D gene: TRBD1
V gene: TRBV20-1
CDR3 DNA: TGCAGTGCTAGATGGAGGGACAGGGCCTACGAGCAGTACTTC
CDR3 protein: CSARWRDRAYEQYF

J gene: TRBJ2-7
clone size: once
D gene: -
V gene: TRBV7-8
CDR3 DNA: TGTGCCAGCAGCCCTGGGGGGCGGATAACGGTCTACGAGCAGTACTTC
CDR3 protein: CASSPGGRITVYEQYF

J gene: TRBJ1-2
clone size: few
D gene: -
V gene: TRBV6-6
CDR3 DNA: TGTGCCAGCCTCCCCGAGTTCCGGGGTGGCTACACCTTC
CDR3 protein: CASLPEFRGGYTF

J gene: TRBJ2-3
clone size: few
D gene: -
V gene: TRBV4-1
CDR3 DNA: TGCGCCAGCAGCCAAGAGGGTCGTCCTTCCTATGAAGATACGCAGTATTTT
CDR3 protein: CASSQEGRPSYEDTQYF

J gene: TRBJ2-7
clone size: -
D gene: TRBD1
V gene: TRBV6-1
CDR3 DNA: TGTGCCAGAAGTCATCGTCGGGACAGCCGCTACGAGCAGTACTTC
CDR3 protein: CARSHRRDSRYEQYF

J gene: TRBJ2-5
clone size: -
D gene: -
V gene: TRBV4-1
CDR3 DNA: TGCGCCAGCAGCGCGGAGACCCAGCACTTC
CDR3 protein: CASSAETQHF

J gene: TRBJ2-1
clone size: few
D gene: TRBD1
V gene: TRBV7-9
CDR3 DNA: TGTGCCAGCAGCCCGACGCGGACAGGGTTAGGGAATGAGCAGTTCTTC
CDR3 protein: CASSPTRTGLGNEQFF

J gene: TRBJ1-2
clone size: -
D gene: -
V gene: TRBV24-1
CDR3 DNA: TGTGCCACCAGTGATTCAGATACAGGGAGGAATGGCTACACCTTC
CDR3 protein: CATSDSDTGRNGYTF

J gene: TRBJ2-2
clone size: few
D gene: -
V gene: TRBV28
CDR3 DNA: TGTGCCAGCAGTTTCCGACAAGCTACCGGGGAGCTGTTTTTT
CDR3 protein: CASSFRQATGELFF

J gene: TRBJ1-2
clone size: once
D gene: -
V gene: TRBV28
CDR3 DNA: TGTGCCAGCAGTAATCGTGGGGGGCAGAACTATGGCTACACCTTC
CDR3 protein: CASSNRGGQNYGYTF

J gene: TRBJ2-1
clone size: -
D gene: TRBD1
V gene: TRBV2
CDR3 DNA: TGTGCCACCAGACAGGGGACCAACAATGAGCAGTTCTTC
CDR3 protein: CATRQGTNNEQFF

J gene: TRBJ1-1
clone size: -
D gene: TRBD1
V gene: TRBV12-3/TRBV12-4
CDR3 DNA: TGTGCCAGCAGTTTAGAGACAGGGGGTCCTACTGAAGCTTTCTTT
CDR3 protein: CASSLETGGPTEAFF

J gene: TRBJ2-1
clone size: -
D gene: TRBD2
V gene: TRBV29-1
CDR3 DNA: TGCAGCGTTTTAGGGTTACTAGCGGGGGGTGCCGACAATGAGCAGTTCTTC
CDR3 protein: CSVLGLLAGGADNEQFF

J gene: TRBJ2-5
clone size: -
D gene: TRBD2
V gene: TRBV30
CDR3 DNA: TGTGCCTGGAGTGACGGACTAGGGGAAGAGACCCAGTACTTC
CDR3 protein: CAWSDGLGEETQYF

J gene: TRBJ2-7
clone size: -
D gene: -
V gene: TRBV11-2
CDR3 DNA: TGTGCCAGCAGCTTATCGGGGGCCCGACATCTTTCCTACGAGCAGTACTTC
CDR3 protein: CASSLSGARHLSYEQYF

J gene: TRBJ2-3
clone size: -
D gene: -
V gene: TRBV10-2
CDR3 DNA: TGCGCCAGCAGTCCGGGACCCCGGGCGACAGATACGCAGTATTTT
CDR3 protein: CASSPGPRATDTQYF

J gene: TRBJ1-2
clone size: -
D gene: -
V gene: TRBV12-3/TRBV12-4
CDR3 DNA: TGTGCCAGCAGTTTATCGGCAGGCTATGGCTACACCTTC
CDR3 protein: CASSLSAGYGYTF

J gene: TRBJ2-7
clone size: few
D gene: -
V gene: TRBV20-1
CDR3 DNA: TGCAGTGCTCCAAGACCGGGACTTACCTACGAGCAGTACTTC
CDR3 protein: CSAPRPGLTYEQYF

J gene: TRBJ2-3
clone size: few
D gene: TRBD2
V gene: TRBV11-2
CDR3 DNA: TGTGCCAGCAGCTTATTCCCTCACATCCCAGCGGGAAGATACACAGATACGCAGTATTTT
CDR3 protein: CASSLFPHIPAGRYTDTQYF

J gene: TRBJ1-5
clone size: few
D gene: -
V gene: TRBV12-3/TRBV12-4
CDR3 DNA: TGTGCCAGCAGTTTTACGACAGCGCATGGCAATCAGCCCCAGCATTTT
CDR3 protein: CASSFTTAHGNQPQHF

J gene: TRBJ2-1
clone size: -
D gene: -
V gene: TRBV20-1
CDR3 DNA: TGCAGTGCTAAGGGGGGTAGGGAGCAGTTCTTC
CDR3 protein: CSAKGGREQFF

J gene: TRBJ2-1
clone size: -
D gene: TRBD2
V gene: TRBV20-1
CDR3 DNA: TGCAGTGCTAGGCAACTAGCGGGGGGGCCGAAGGATGAGCTGTTCTTC
CDR3 protein: CSARQLAGGPKDELFF

J gene: TRBJ2-2
clone size: -
D gene: -
V gene: TRBV4-1
CDR3 DNA: TGCGCCAGCAGAGGGGACACCTCGAACACCGGGGAGCTGTTTTTT
CDR3 protein: CASRGDTSNTGELFF

J gene: TRBJ2-6
clone size: few
D gene: -
V gene: TRBV10-2
CDR3 DNA: TGCGCCAGCAGTGGGGGTACGGGCTCTGGGGCCAACGTCCTGACTTTC
CDR3 protein: CASSGGTGSGANVLTF

J gene: TRBJ2-7
clone size: -
D gene: -
V gene: TRBV4-1
CDR3 DNA: TGCGCCAGCAGCCAAGGGCAGGATTACTCCTACGAGCAGTACTTC
CDR3 protein: CASSQGQDYSYEQYF

J gene: TRBJ1-1
clone size: few
D gene: -
V gene: TRBV9
CDR3 DNA: TGTGCCAGCAGCGTAGTTGGCTCAAGCTTGAACACTGAAGCTTTCTTT
CDR3 protein: CASSVVGSSLNTEAFF

J gene: TRBJ2-1
clone size: -
D gene: TRBD1
V gene: TRBV28
CDR3 DNA: TGTGCCAGCAGTTCGACAGGGGATGAGCAGTTCTTC
CDR3 protein: CASSSTGDEQFF

J gene: TRBJ2-7
clone size: few
D gene: -
V gene: TRBV4-1
CDR3 DNA: TGCGCCAGCAGCCAACAGGGTCAGTACGAGCAGTACTTC
CDR3 protein: CASSQQGQYEQYF

J gene: TRBJ2-7
clone size: few
D gene: TRBD1
V gene: TRBV27
CDR3 DNA: TGTGCCAGCAGTCCGAAGACAGGGCTCTCCTACGAGCAGTACTTC
CDR3 protein: CASSPKTGLSYEQYF

J gene: TRBJ2-1
clone size: -
D gene: TRBD2
V gene: TRBV3-1
CDR3 DNA: TGTGCCAGCAGCCAAGTGGGTAGCGGGGGTTGGGGTGAGCAGTTCTTC
CDR3 protein: CASSQVGSGGWGEQFF

J gene: TRBJ2-5
clone size: -
D gene: TRBD2
V gene: TRBV3-1
CDR3 DNA: TGTGCCAGCAGCCAAGTAGTACCGACTAGCGGGGTACAAGAGACCCAGTACTTC
CDR3 protein: CASSQVVPTSGVQETQYF

J gene: TRBJ2-7
clone size: few
D gene: -
V gene: TRBV7-9
CDR3 DNA: TGTGCCAGCAGCTTAGGTGCGGGAAGTTGGGAGCAGTACTTC
CDR3 protein: CASSLGAGSWEQYF